This T cell receptor beta chain was captured in a study of blood T cell repertoires in COVID-19. Study as a whole: Acute and convalescent COVID-19 samples came from the United States, Italy and Spain. In each case, the material was cDNA or gDNA derived from T cells, B-cell-depleted T cells, or PBMCs.

Germline values: CDR1 MNHEY, CDR2 SVGEGT. V lost 2 bases, J lost 7 bases, and 18 bases lay in between. The CDR3 has 16 residues. Per the authors' pipeline: Reference gene primer amplification gave nucleated cell count estimates. Profiling relied on immunoSEQ multiplex PCR, and the TCRdb table lists in-frame clones only, not all of them. The DNA gave D and trimming, while V, J and clone size come from that table. The table shows 100,000 to 120,000 clones, with approximately 78% occurring only once. The clonotype originates from a woman aged 80 or over with acute or convalescent COVID-19. This chain uses TRBV6-2 or TRBV6-3 with TRBJ1-5, with D unresolved. The sequenced sample was peripheral blood. CDR3 coding DNA: TGTGCCAGCAGTTACGTCCTGACAACTTCAACGCAGCCCCAGCATTTT. Translation gives CASSYVLTTSTQPQHF.